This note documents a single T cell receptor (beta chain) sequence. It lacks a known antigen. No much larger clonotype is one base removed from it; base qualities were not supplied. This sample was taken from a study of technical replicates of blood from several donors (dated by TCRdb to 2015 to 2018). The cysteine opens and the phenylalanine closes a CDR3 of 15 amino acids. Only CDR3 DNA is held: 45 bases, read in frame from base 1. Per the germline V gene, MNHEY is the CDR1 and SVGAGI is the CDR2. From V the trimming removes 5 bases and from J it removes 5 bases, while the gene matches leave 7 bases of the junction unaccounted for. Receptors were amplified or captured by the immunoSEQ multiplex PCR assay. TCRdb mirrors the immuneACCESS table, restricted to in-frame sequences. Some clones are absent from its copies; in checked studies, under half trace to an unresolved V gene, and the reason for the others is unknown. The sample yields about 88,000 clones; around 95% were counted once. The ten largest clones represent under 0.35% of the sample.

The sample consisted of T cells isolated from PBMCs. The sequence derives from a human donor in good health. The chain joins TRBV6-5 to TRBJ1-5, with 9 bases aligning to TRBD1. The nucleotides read TGTGCCAGCAGTCCGGACAGGGGCTCGGATCAGCCCCAGCATTTT. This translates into CASSPDRGSDQPQHF.